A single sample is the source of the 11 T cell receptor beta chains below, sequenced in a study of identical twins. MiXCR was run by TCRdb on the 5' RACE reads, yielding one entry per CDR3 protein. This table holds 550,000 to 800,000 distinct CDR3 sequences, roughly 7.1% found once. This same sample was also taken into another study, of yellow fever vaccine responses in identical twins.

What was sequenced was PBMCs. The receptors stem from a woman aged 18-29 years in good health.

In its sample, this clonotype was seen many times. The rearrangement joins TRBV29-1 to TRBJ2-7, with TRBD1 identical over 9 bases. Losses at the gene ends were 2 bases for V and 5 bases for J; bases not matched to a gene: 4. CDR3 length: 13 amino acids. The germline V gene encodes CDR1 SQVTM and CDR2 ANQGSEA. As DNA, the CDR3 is TGCAGCGTTGAAAGGGACAGGGACGACGAGCAGTACTTC. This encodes CSVERDRDDEQYF.

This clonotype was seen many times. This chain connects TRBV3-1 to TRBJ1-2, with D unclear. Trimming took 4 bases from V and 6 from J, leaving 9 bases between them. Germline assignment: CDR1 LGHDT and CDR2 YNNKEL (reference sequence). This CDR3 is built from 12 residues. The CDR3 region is CASSRQEHGYTF. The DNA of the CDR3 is TGTGCCAGCAGCCGCCAGGAGCATGGCTACACCTTC.

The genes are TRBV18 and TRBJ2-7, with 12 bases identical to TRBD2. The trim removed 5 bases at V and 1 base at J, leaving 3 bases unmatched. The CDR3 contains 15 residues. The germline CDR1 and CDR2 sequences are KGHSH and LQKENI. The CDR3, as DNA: TGTGCCAGCTCATTCGGGACTAGCGGGTCCTACGAGCAGTACGTC. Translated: CASSFGTSGSYEQYV.

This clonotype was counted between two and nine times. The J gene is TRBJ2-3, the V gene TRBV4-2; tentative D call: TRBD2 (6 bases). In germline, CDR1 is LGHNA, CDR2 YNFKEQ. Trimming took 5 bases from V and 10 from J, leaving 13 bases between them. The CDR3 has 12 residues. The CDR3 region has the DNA TGTGCCAGCAGCGGAGGGCCCTTGGCGCAGTATTTT. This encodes CASSGGPLAQYF.

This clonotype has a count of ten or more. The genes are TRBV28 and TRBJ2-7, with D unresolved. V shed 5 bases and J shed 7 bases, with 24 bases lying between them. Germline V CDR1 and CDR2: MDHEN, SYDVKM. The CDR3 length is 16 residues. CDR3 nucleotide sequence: TGTGCCAGCAGTCCCCTGGAAGGCGATTACGTTGGGGAGCAGTACGTC. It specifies CASSPLEGDYVGEQYV.

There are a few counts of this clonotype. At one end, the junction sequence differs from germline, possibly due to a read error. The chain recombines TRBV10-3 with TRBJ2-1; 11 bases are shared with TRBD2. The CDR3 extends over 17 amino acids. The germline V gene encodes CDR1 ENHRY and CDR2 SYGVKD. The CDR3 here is CAIRESSGGRSYNEQFF. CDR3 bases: TGTGCCATCAGAGAGTCTAGCGGGGGGCGATCCTACAATGAGCAGTTCTTC.

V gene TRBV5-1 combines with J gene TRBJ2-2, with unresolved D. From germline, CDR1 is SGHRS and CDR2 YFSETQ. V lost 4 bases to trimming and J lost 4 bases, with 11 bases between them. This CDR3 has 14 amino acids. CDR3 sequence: CASSGIQVTGELFF. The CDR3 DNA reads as TGCGCCAGCAGCGGCATCCAGGTCACCGGGGAGCTGTTTTTT.

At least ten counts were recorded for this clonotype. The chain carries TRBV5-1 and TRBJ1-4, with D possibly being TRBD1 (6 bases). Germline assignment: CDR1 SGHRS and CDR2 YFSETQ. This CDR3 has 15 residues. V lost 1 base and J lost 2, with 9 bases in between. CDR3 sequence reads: CASSLRGQTNEKLFF. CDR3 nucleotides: TGCGCCAGCAGCTTGCGAGGACAGACTAATGAAAAACTGTTTTTT. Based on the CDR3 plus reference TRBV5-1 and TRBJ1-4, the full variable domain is KAGVTQTPRYLIKTRGQQVTLSCSPISGHRSVSWYQQTPGQGLQFLFEYFSETQRNKGNFPGRFSGRQFSNSRSEMNVSTLELGDSALYLCASSLRGQTNEKLFFGSGTQLSVL.

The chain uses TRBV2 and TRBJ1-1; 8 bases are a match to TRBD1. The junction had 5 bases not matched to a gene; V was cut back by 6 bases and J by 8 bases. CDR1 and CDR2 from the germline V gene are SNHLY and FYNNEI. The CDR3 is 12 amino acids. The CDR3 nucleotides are TGTGCCAGCAGAGGGACAGGACGAGAAGCTTTCTTT. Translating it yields CASRGTGREAFF.

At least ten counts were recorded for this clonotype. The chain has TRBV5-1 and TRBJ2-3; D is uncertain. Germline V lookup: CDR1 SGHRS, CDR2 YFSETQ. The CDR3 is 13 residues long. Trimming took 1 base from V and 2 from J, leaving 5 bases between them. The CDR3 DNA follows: TGCGCCAGCAGCTTGCTGGCCACAGATACGCAGTATTTT. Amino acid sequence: CASSLLATDTQYF.

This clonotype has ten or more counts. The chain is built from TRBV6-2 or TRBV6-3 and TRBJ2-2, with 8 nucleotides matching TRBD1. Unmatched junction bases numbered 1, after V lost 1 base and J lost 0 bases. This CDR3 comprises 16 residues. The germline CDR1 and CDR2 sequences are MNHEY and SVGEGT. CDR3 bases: TGTGCCAGCAGTTACTTACAGGGGGCGAACACCGGGGAGCTGTTTTTT. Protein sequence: CASSYLQGANTGELFF.